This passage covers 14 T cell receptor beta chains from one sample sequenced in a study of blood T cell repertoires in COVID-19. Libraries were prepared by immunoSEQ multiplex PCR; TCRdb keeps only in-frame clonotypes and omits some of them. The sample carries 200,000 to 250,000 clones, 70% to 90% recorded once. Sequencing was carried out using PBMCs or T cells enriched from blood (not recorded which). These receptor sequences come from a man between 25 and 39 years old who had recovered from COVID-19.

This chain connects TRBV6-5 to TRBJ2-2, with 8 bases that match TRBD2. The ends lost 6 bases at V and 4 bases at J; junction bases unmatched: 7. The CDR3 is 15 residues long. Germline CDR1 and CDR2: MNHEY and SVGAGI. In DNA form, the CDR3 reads TGTGCCAGCAGCGGGGGGGCACGGTTCACCGGGGAGCTGTTTTTT. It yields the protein CASSGGARFTGELFF.

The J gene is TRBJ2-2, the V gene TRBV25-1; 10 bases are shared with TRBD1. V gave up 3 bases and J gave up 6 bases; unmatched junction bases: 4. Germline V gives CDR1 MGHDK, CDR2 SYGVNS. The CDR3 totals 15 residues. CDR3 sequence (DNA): TGTGCCAGCAGTGAGGGACAGGGGATCCCCGGGGAGCTGTTTTTT. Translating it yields CASSEGQGIPGELFF.

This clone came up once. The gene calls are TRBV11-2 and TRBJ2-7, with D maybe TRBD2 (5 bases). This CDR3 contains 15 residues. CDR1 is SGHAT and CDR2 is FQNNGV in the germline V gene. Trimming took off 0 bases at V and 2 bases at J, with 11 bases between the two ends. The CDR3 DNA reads TGTGCCAGCAGCTTAGATAGCCTAGCAACCTACGAGCAGTACTTC. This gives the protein CASSLDSLATYEQYF. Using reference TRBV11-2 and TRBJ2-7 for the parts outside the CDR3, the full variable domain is EAGVAQSPRYKIIEKRQSVAFWCNPISGHATLYWYQQILGQGPKLLIQFQNNGVVDDSQLPKDRFSAERLKGVDSTLKIQPAKLEDSAVYLCASSLDSLATYEQYFGPGTRLTVT.

As DNA, the CDR3 is TGTGCCAGCAGCAAGTTCCAGGGGTCTGGAAACACCATATATTTT. Protein: CASSKFQGSGNTIYF. This chain connects TRBV6-5 to TRBJ1-3; the D gene is possibly TRBD1 (6 bases). Germline assignment: CDR1 MNHEY and CDR2 SVGAGI. CDR3 length: 15 amino acids. Trimming left V 6 bases short and J 1 base short, with 13 bases between.

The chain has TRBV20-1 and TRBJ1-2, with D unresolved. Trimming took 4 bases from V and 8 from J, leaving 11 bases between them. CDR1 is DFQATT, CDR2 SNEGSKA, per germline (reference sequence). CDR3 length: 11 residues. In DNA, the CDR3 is TGCAGTGCTACACGCTCCGGGGGCTACACCTTC. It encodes CSATRSGGYTF.

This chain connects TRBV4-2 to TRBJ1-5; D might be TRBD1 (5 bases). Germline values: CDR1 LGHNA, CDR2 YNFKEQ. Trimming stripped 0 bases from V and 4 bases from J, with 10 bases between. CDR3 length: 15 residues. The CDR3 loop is CASSQDQGPNQPQHF. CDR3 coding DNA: TGTGCCAGCAGCCAAGATCAGGGCCCAAATCAGCCCCAGCATTTT.

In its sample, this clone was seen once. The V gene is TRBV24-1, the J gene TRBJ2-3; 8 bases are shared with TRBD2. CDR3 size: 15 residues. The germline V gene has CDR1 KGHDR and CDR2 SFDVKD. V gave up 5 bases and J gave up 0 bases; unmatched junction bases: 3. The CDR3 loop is CATSATSGSTDTQYF. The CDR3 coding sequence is TGTGCCACCAGTGCAACTAGCGGTAGCACAGATACGCAGTATTTT.

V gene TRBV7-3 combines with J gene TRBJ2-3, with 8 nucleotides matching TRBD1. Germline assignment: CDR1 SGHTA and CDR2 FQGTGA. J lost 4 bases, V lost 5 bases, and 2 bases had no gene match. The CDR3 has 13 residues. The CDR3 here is CASSAQGADTQYF. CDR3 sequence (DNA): TGTGCCAGCAGCGCACAGGGGGCAGATACGCAGTATTTT. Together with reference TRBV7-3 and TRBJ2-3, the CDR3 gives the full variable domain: GAGVSQTPSNKVTEKGKYVELRCDPISGHTALYWYRQSLGQGPEFLIYFQGTGAADDSGLPNDRFFAVRPEGSVSTLKIQRTERGDSAVYLCASSAQGADTQYFGPGTRLTVL.

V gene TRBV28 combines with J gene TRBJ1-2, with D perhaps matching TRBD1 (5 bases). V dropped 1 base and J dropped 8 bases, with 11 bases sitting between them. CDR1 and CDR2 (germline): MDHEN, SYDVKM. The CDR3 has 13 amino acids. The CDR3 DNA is TGTGCCAGCAGTTTATTCCACAGGAGCGGCTACACCTTC. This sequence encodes CASSLFHRSGYTF.

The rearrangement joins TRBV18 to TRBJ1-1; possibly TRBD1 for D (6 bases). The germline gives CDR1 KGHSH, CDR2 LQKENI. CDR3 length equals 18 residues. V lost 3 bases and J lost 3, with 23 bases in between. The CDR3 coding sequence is TGTGCCAGCTCACCGTGGCAGGGGCAAATGTCCCTGGACACTGAAGCTTTCTTT. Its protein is CASSPWQGQMSLDTEAFF.

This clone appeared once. The CDR3 DNA reads TGTGCCAGCAGTTTAGGGTTAGCCTCCGCCATATATTTT. This translates into CASSLGLASAIYF. The chain couples TRBV12-3 or TRBV12-4 to TRBJ1-3; D is ambiguous. The V and J ends lost 1 base and 11 bases respectively, with 12 bases between them. This CDR3 has 13 amino acids.

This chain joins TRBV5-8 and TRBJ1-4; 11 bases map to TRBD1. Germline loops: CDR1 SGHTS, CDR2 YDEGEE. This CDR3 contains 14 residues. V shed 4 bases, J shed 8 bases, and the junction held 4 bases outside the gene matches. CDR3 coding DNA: TGTGCCAGCAGCATGGGACAGGGGGAGGAAAAACTGTTTTTT. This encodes CASSMGQGEEKLFF.

The CDR3 loop is CASSYSGVVGSPLHF. The CDR3 DNA reads TGTGCCAGCAGTTACTCCGGGGTAGTTGGATCACCCCTCCACTTT. This chain joins TRBV6-5 and TRBJ1-6; D is undetermined. The CDR3 is 15 amino acids. Trimming took 0 bases from V and 10 from J, leaving 13 bases between them. Looked up from germline, CDR1 is MNHEY and CDR2 is SVGAGI.

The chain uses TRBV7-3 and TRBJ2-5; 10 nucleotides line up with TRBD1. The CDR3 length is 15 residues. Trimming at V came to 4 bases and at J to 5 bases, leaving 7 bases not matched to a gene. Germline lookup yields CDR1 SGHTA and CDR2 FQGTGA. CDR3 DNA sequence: TGTGCCAGCAGCTCGCAGACAGGGGGCTTTGAGACCCAGTACTTC. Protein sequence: CASSSQTGGFETQYF.